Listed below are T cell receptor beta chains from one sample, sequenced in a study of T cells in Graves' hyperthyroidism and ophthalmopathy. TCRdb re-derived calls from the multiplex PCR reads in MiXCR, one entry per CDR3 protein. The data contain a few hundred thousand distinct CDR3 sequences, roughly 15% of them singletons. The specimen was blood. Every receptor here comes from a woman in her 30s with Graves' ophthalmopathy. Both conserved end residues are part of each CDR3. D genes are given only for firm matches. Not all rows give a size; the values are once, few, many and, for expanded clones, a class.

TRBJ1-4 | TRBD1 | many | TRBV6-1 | TGTGCCAGCAGAGGGACAGGTCGGCGGGAAAAACTGTTTTTT | CASRGTGRREKLFF
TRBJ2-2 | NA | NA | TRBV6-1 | TGTGCCAGCAGCGAGACTGATCCTCAAGGGACCGGGGAGCTGTTTTTT | CASSETDPQGTGELFF
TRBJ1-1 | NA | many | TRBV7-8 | TGTGCCAGCAGGATAGGAGGGTTGGCCACTGAAGCTTTCTTT | CASRIGGLATEAFF
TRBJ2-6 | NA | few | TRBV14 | TGTGCCAGCAGCCACCCAGGGGGGGGAGCTGGGGCCAACGTCCTGACTTTC | CASSHPGGGAGANVLTF
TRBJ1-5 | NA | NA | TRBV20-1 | TGCAGTGCCATTTATTCGTGGGGTAGCAATCAGCCCCAGCATTTT | CSAIYSWGSNQPQHF
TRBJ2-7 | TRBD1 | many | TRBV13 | TGTGCCAGCAGCTCCCAGACAGGGAAGCAGTACTTC | CASSSQTGKQYF
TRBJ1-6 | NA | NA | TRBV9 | TGTGCCAGCAGCGTAGAACGGGGGAATAATTCACCCCTCCACTTT | CASSVERGNNSPLHF
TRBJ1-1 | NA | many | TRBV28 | TGTGCCAGCAGTTTTTGGGGGGCTTACACTGAAGCTTTCTTT | CASSFWGAYTEAFF
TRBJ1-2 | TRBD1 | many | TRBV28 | TGTGCCAGCAGTTTTGGACCCAGGGGGGGCTATGGCTACACCTTC | CASSFGPRGGYGYTF
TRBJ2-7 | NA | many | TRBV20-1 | TGCAGTATTCGAACCGGGACGGGGAGCTCCTACGAGCAGTACTTC | CSIRTGTGSSYEQYF
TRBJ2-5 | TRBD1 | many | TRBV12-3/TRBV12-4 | TGTGCCAGCAGTTCACCGGACAGGTACCAAGAGACCCAGTACTTC | CASSSPDRYQETQYF
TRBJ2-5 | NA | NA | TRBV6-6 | TGTGCCAGCAGTTACTCGGAAGACCAAGAGACCCAGTACTTC | CASSYSEDQETQYF